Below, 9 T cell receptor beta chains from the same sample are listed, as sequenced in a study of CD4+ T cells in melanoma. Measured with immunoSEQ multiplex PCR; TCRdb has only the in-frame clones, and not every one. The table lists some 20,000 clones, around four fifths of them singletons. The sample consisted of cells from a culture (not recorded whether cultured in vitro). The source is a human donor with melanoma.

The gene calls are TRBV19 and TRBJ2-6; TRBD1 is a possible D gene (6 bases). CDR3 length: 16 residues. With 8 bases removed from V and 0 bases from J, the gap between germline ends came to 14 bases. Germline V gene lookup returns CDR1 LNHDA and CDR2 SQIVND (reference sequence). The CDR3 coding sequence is TGTGCCAGTTGTGTCGGACAGACCTCTGGGGCCAACGTCCTGACTTTC. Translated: CASCVGQTSGANVLTF.

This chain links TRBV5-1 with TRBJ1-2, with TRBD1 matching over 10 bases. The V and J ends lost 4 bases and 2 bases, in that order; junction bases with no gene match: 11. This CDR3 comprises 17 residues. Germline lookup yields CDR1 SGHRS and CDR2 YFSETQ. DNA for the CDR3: TGCGCCAGCAGCGTCGCGGGCCCGGGACAGGGGAACTATGGCTACACCTTC. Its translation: CASSVAGPGQGNYGYTF.

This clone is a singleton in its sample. Here the CDR3 reads CSVRARYSGNTIYF. In nucleotides, the CDR3 is TGCAGCGTCCGAGCCCGTTACTCTGGAAACACCATATATTTT. This sequence joins TRBV29-1 and TRBJ1-3, with D uncertain. The CDR3 is 14 amino acids. The V gene lost 6 bases and the J gene lost 0 bases, with 12 bases spanning the gap. Germline assignment: CDR1 SQVTM and CDR2 ANQGSEA. Based on the CDR3 plus reference TRBV29-1 and TRBJ1-3, the full variable domain is SAVISQKPSRDICQRGTSLTIQCQVDSQVTMMFWYRQQPGQSLTLIATANQGSEATYESGFVIDKFPISRPNLTFSTLTVSNMSPEDSSIYLCSVRARYSGNTIYFGEGSWLTVV.

CDR3 bases: TGTGCCAGCTCACCGGGACAGGGTAGGTCTGAAGCTTTCTTT. This encodes CASSPGQGRSEAFF. The chain combines TRBV18 with TRBJ1-1, with 9 bases identical to TRBD1. V shed 3 bases and J 6 bases; nucleotides not matched to a gene: 5. CDR1 is KGHSH, CDR2 LQKENI, per germline. The CDR3 is 14 amino acids. Based on the CDR3 plus reference TRBV18 and TRBJ1-1, the full variable domain is NAGVMQNPRHLVRRRGQEARLRCSPMKGHSHVYWYRQLPEEGLKFMVYLQKENIIDESGMPKERFSAEFPKEGPSILRIQQVVRGDSAAYFCASSPGQGRSEAFFGQGTRLTVV.

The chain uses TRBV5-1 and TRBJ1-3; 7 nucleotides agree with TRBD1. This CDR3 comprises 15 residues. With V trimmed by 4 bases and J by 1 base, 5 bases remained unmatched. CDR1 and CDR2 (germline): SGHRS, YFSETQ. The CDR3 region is CASSGLTGSGNTIYF. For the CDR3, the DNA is TGCGCCAGCAGCGGATTGACAGGGTCTGGAAACACCATATATTTT.

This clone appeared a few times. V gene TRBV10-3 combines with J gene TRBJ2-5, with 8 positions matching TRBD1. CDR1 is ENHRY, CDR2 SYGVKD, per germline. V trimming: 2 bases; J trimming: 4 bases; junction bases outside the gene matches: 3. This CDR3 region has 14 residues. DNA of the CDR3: TGTGCCATCAGTGAGCAGGGGGCTGCAGAGACCCAGTACTTC. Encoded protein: CAISEQGAAETQYF.

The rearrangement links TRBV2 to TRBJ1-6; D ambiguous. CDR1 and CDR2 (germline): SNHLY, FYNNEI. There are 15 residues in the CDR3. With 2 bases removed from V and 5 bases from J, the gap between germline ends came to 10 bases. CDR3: CASSERAPDNSPLHF. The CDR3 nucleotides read TGTGCCAGCAGTGAAAGGGCCCCGGATAATTCACCCCTCCACTTT. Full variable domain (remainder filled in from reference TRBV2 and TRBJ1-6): EPEVTQTPSHQVTQMGQEVILRCVPISNHLYFYWYRQILGQKVEFLVSFYNNEISEKSEIFDDQFSVERPDGSNFTLKIRSTKLEDSAMYFCASSERAPDNSPLHFGNGTRLTVT.

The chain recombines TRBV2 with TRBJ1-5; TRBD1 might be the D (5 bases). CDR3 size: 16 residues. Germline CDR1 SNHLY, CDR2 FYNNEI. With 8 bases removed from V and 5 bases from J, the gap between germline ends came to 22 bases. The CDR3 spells CASGGEWGEHYQPQHF. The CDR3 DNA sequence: TGTGCCAGCGGGGGGGAATGGGGAGAACATTATCAGCCCCAGCATTTT.

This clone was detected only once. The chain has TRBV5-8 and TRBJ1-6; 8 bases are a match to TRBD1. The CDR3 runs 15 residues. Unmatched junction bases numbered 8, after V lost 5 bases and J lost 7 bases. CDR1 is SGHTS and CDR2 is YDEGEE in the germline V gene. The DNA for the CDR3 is TGTGCCAGCAGTTACCAGGGGGCCCGGAATTCACCCCTCCACTTT. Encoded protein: CASSYQGARNSPLHF.